Shown below are 20 T cell receptor beta chains from a single sample sequenced in a study of blood T cell repertoires in COVID-19. Produced via immunoSEQ multiplex PCR; TCRdb's table is partial and in-frame only. In the table there are around 170,000 clones, roughly 90% of which are singletons. The specimen was peripheral blood. Receptors were obtained from a man aged 50-60 years with acute or convalescent COVID-19.

This chain uses TRBV18 with TRBJ1-4, with D unclear. V was cut by 5 bases and J by 6 bases, with 13 bases left in between. Germline V gene sequence: CDR1 KGHSH, CDR2 LQKENI. The CDR3 loop spans 14 amino acids. CDR3 nucleotide sequence: TGTGCCAGCTCAAGCTCGGGAGGTGATGAAAAACTGTTTTTT. It is translated as CASSSSGGDEKLFF.

Of note for this clone: This specimen includes other DNA sequences encoding the same CDR3. V is TRBV27 and J is TRBJ1-3, with unresolved D. The length of the CDR3 is 13 residues. CDR1 and CDR2 (germline): MNHEY, SMNVEV (reference sequence). Trimming removed 3 bases from V and 0 bases from J, with 3 bases in between. This CDR3 is CASSFSSGNTIYF. In DNA, the CDR3 is TGTGCCAGCAGTTTCAGCTCTGGAAACACCATATATTTT.

The J gene is TRBJ2-1, the V gene TRBV11-1; a possible D gene is TRBD2 (6 bases). From germline, CDR1 is SGHAT and CDR2 FQDESV (reference sequence). The CDR3 length is 14 residues. V lost 2 bases, J lost 9 bases, and 14 bases lay in between. The CDR3 DNA follows: TGTGCCAGCAGCTTACGGACTACCCCCGGTGAGCAGTTCTTC. It specifies CASSLRTTPGEQFF.

The rearrangement links TRBV15 to TRBJ2-6, with a tentative D call TRBD2 (5 bases). The V end was cut by 3 bases, the J end by 1 base, with 13 bases between. CDR1 is LNHNV and CDR2 is YYDKDF in the germline V gene (reference sequence). There are 17 residues in the CDR3. The DNA for the CDR3 is TGTGCCACCAGCAGTACTCCCGACTATTCTGGGGCCAACGTCCTGACTTTC. It is translated as CATSSTPDYSGANVLTF.

This clone was recorded only once. V usage is TRBV3-1 (or the pseudogene TRBV3-2) and J usage is TRBJ2-5; D may be TRBD2 (6 bases). V lost 4 bases and J lost 5, with 14 bases in between. Per the germline V gene, CDR1 is LGHDT and CDR2 is YNNKEL (reference sequence). CDR3 length: 14 residues. Written as DNA, the CDR3 is TGTGCCAGCAGCCCTCCGGGAGTTAGGGAGACCCAGTACTTC. It encodes CASSPPGVRETQYF.

This chain joins TRBV27 and TRBJ2-7; 11 nucleotides match TRBD1. Germline V gene sequence: CDR1 MNHEY, CDR2 SMNVEV (reference sequence). V shed 6 bases and J 6 bases; nucleotides not matched to a gene: 10. The CDR3 has 15 residues. Here the CDR3 DNA reads TGTGCCAGCAGCCGGACCGGGACAGGGGGTCGCGAGCAGTACTTC. Its translation: CASSRTGTGGREQYF.

V usage is TRBV18 and J usage is TRBJ2-7, with 12 bases lining up with TRBD2. CDR3 length: 13 residues. CDR1 is KGHSH, CDR2 LQKENI, per germline. V was pared by 8 bases and J by 7 bases, with 6 bases of the junction left unmatched. CDR3 sequence reads: CASRTSGMREQYF. For the CDR3, the DNA is TGTGCCAGCCGGACTAGCGGGATGAGGGAGCAGTACTTC.

V usage is TRBV6-5 and J usage is TRBJ2-3; no firm D call. Trimming removed 8 bases from V and 7 bases from J, with 10 bases in between. The CDR3 has 11 residues. From germline, CDR1 is MNHEY and CDR2 SVGAGI. The DNA of the CDR3 is TGTGCCAGCCGGAGCGAGTATACGCAGTATTTT. It yields the protein CASRSEYTQYF.

This chain connects TRBV29-1 to TRBJ1-1; possible D gene TRBD1, 6 bases. CDR1 and CDR2 (germline): SQVTM, ANQGSEA. The germline V and J ends were trimmed by 3 bases and 1 base, with 15 bases remaining between them. The length of the CDR3 is 15 residues. The CDR3 loop reads CSVDTLGGGNTEAFF. Written as DNA, the CDR3 is TGCAGCGTTGATACTCTGGGAGGGGGGAACACTGAAGCTTTCTTT.

The chain is built from TRBV29-1 and TRBJ2-1, with 10 bases identical to TRBD2. There are 16 residues in the CDR3. Germline values: CDR1 SQVTM, CDR2 ANQGSEA. V lost 7 bases, J lost 3 bases, and 12 bases stayed unmatched. For the CDR3, the DNA is TGCAGCGGGCTCCCCCGGGGACTAGCGAACTACAATGAGCAGTTCTTC. Translating gives CSGLPRGLANYNEQFF.

The gene calls are TRBV19 and TRBJ1-1; D gene unclear. This CDR3 spans 12 amino acids. The germline CDR1 and CDR2 sequences are LNHDA and SQIVND (reference sequence). V lost 5 bases to trimming and J lost 3 bases, with 7 bases between them. This CDR3 is CASSWSDTEAFF. In DNA, the CDR3 is TGTGCCAGTAGTTGGAGCGACACTGAAGCTTTCTTT.

This clone occurred once. The chain carries TRBV7-8 and TRBJ1-3; possible D gene TRBD1, 5 bases. The CDR3 has 18 amino acids. CDR1 is SGHVS and CDR2 is FQNEAQ in the germline V gene. V was pared by 0 bases and J by 0 bases, with 15 bases between. Here the CDR3 reads CASSLAGARRNSGNTIYF. In DNA form, the CDR3 reads TGTGCCAGCAGCTTAGCAGGGGCAAGACGGAACTCTGGAAACACCATATATTTT.

The gene calls are TRBV5-4 and TRBJ1-4; tentatively, D is TRBD1 (5 bases). The CDR3 is 16 residues long. CDR1 is SGHNT and CDR2 is YYREEE in the germline V gene (reference sequence). Trimming took off 4 bases at V and 7 bases at J, with 20 bases between the two ends. This CDR3 is CASSPGGARASEKLFF. CDR3 nucleotides: TGTGCCAGCAGCCCGGGCGGGGCCAGGGCGAGTGAAAAACTGTTTTTT.

The gene calls are TRBV2 and TRBJ1-5; no firm D call. CDR1 and CDR2 from the germline V gene are SNHLY and FYNNEI. V lost 9 bases and J lost 0, with 9 bases in between. The CDR3 spans 13 residues. CDR3 DNA sequence: TGTGCCAGTAGATCTACTAGCAATCAGCCCCAGCATTTT. Amino acids: CASRSTSNQPQHF. Combining the CDR3 with reference TRBV2 and TRBJ1-5 gives the whole variable domain EPEVTQTPSHQVTQMGQEVILRCVPISNHLYFYWYRQILGQKVEFLVSFYNNEISEKSEIFDDQFSVERPDGSNFTLKIRSTKLEDSAMYFCASRSTSNQPQHFGDGTRLSIL.

This clone was detected only once. CDR3 amino acids: CALETGERSYNEQFF. CDR3 coding DNA: TGTGCCCTCGAGACAGGGGAGAGGTCCTACAATGAGCAGTTCTTC. The J gene is TRBJ2-1, the V gene TRBV30; 8 bases are a match to TRBD1. The ends lost 8 bases at V and 1 base at J; junction bases unmatched: 10. Germline-derived CDR1 and CDR2 are GTSNPN and SVGIG (reference sequence). The CDR3 covers 15 residues. The complete variable domain, with remaining parts taken from reference TRBV30 and TRBJ2-1, reads SQTIHQWPATLVQPVGSPLSLECTVEGTSNPNLYWYRQAAGRGLQLLFYSVGIGQISSEVPQNLSASRPQDRQFILSSKKLLLSDSGFYLCALETGERSYNEQFFGPGTRLTVL.

The gene calls are TRBV25-1 and TRBJ2-7, with D uncertain. Germline assignment: CDR1 MGHDK and CDR2 SYGVNS. CDR3 length: 11 residues. V gave up 4 bases and J gave up 2 bases, with 3 bases separating them. The CDR3 sequence: CASSVTYEQYF. The CDR3 DNA sequence: TGTGCCAGCAGTGTTACCTACGAGCAGTACTTC.

The CDR3 reads CASSLNTPGWELFF. The CDR3 coding sequence is TGTGCCAGCAGCCTCAATACACCCGGGTGGGAGCTGTTTTTT. The chain recombines TRBV11-2 with TRBJ2-2; D is unclear. Germline CDR1 and CDR2: SGHAT and FQNNGV. The CDR3 sequence is 14 residues long. The ends were cut back, 5 bases at V and 9 bases at J, with 16 bases in the middle.

This chain connects TRBV7-2 to TRBJ2-7; 8 bases are a match to TRBD2. Trimming took 0 bases from V and 9 from J; bases not matched to a gene: 10. Germline V gives CDR1 SGHTA, CDR2 FQGNSA. The CDR3 extends over 15 amino acids. CDR3 in amino acids: CASSLAGTGGRGQYV. Here the CDR3 DNA reads TGTGCCAGCAGCTTAGCTGGGACGGGAGGGAGGGGGCAGTACGTC.

The J gene is TRBJ2-5, the V gene TRBV28, with 12 bases fitting TRBD1. The germline V gene encodes CDR1 MDHEN and CDR2 SYDVKM. V lost 10 bases to trimming and J lost 1 base; unmatched junction nucleotides: 7. The CDR3 is 15 residues long. This chain's CDR3 is CATRGQGASQETQYF. The CDR3 DNA is TGTGCCACCAGGGGACAGGGGGCTAGCCAAGAGACCCAGTACTTC.

J is TRBJ1-2 and V is TRBV19; 8 bases map to TRBD1. The V gene end was trimmed by 5 bases and the J gene end by 6 bases; junction bases not matched to a gene: 8. This CDR3 comprises 14 residues. Germline lookup yields CDR1 LNHDA and CDR2 SQIVND (reference sequence). CDR3 DNA sequence: TGTGCCAGTAGTCCCGGACAGGGAAGAAATGGCTACACCTTC. Its translation is CASSPGQGRNGYTF.